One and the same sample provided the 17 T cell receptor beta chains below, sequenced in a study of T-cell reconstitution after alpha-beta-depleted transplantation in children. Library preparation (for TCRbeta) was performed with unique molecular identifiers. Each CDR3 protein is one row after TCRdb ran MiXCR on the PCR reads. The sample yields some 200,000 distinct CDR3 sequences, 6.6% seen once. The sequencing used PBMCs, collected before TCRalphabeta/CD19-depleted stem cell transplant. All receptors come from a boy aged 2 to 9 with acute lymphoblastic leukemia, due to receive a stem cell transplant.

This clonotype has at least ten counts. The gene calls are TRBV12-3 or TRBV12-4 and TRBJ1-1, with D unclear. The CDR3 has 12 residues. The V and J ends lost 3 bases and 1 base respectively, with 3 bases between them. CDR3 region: CASSFPNTEAFF. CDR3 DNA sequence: TGTGCCAGCAGTTTCCCGAACACTGAAGCTTTCTTT.

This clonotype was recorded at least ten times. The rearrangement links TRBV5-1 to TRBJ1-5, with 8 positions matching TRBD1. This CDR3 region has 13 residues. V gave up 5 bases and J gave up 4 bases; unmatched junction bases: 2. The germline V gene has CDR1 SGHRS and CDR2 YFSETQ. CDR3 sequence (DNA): TGCGCCAGCAGTAGGACAGGGAATCAGCCCCAGCATTTT. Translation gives CASSRTGNQPQHF.

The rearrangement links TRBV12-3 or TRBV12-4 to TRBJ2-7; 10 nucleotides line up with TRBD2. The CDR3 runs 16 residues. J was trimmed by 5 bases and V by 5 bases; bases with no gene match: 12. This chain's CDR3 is CASSPISGRTDNEQYF. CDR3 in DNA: TGTGCCAGCAGTCCGATTAGCGGGAGGACGGATAACGAGCAGTACTTC.

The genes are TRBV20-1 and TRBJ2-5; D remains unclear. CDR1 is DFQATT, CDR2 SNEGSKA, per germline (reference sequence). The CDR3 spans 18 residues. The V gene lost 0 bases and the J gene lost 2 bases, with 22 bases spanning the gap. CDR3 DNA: TGCAGTGCTAGAGATTGGCAGGAATTAGGTAGAAATCAAGAGACCCAGTACTTC. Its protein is CSARDWQELGRNQETQYF.

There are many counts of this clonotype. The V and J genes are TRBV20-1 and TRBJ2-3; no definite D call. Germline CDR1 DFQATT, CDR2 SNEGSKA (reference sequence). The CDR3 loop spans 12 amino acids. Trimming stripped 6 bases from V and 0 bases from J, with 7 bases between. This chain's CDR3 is CSAQDSTDTQYF. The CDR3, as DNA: TGCAGTGCGCAGGACAGCACAGATACGCAGTATTTT.

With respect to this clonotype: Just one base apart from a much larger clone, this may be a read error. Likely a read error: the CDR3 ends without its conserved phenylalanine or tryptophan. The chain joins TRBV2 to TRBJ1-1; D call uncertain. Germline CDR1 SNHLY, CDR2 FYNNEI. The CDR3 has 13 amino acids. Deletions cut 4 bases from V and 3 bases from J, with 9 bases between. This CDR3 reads CASSVTRDTEAFC. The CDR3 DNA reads TGTGCCAGCAGTGTAACAAGGGACACTGAAGCTTTCTGT.

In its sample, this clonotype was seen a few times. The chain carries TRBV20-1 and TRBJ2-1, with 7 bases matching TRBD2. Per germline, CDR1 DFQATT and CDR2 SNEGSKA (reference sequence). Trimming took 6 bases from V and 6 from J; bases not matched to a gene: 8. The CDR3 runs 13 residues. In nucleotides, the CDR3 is TGCAGTGCGAAGCGGGAATCGGTCAATGAGCAGTTCTTC. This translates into CSAKRESVNEQFF.

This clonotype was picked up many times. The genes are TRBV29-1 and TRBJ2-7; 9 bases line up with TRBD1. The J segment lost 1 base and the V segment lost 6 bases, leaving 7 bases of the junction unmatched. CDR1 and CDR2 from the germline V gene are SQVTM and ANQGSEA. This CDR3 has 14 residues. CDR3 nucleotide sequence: TGCAGCGTGGCACCGGGACAGGGATCCTACGAGCAGTACTTC. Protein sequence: CSVAPGQGSYEQYF.

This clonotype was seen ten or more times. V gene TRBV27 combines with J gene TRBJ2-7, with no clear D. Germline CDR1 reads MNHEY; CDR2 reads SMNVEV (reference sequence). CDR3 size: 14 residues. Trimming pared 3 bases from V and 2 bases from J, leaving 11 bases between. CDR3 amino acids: CASSFSPGAYEQYF. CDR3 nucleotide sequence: TGTGCCAGCAGTTTTTCTCCAGGAGCCTACGAGCAGTACTTC.

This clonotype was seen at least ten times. The CDR3 is CSVTRTNTGELFF. The CDR3 DNA reads as TGCAGCGTCACCCGCACGAACACCGGGGAGCTGTTTTTT. The rearrangement links TRBV29-1 to TRBJ2-2; no reliable D call. V was shortened by 6 bases and J by 0 bases, with 8 bases between the two germline ends. Germline loops: CDR1 SQVTM, CDR2 ANQGSEA. This CDR3 is built from 13 residues.

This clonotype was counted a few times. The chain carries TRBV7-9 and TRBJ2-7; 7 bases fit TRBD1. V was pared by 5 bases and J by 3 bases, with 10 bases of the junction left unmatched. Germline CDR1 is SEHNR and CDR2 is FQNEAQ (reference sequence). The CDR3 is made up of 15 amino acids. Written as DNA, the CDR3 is TGTGCCAGCAGCCCTGACAGGGCTAGGAACTACGAGCAGTACTTC. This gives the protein CASSPDRARNYEQYF.

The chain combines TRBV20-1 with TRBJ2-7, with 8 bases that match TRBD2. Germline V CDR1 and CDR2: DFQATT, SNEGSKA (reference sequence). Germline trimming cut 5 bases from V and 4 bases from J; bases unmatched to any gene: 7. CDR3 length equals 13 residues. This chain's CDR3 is CSAPTSETYEQYF. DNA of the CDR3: TGCAGTGCTCCGACTAGCGAAACGTACGAGCAGTACTTC.

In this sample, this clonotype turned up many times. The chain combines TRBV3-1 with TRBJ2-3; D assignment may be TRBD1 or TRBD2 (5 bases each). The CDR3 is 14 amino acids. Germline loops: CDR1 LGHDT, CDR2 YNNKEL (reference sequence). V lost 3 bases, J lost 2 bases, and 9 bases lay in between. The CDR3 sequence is CASSQGPSTDTQYF. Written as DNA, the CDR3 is TGTGCCAGCAGCCAGGGACCCTCCACAGATACGCAGTATTTT.

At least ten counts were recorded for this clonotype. This CDR3 is CASSFEGSYNEQFF. The DNA of the CDR3 is TGCGCCAGCAGCTTTGAGGGCAGCTACAATGAGCAGTTCTTC. V and J are TRBV5-1 and TRBJ2-1; perhaps TRBD2 as D (5 bases). CDR3 length equals 14 residues. The V gene's germline CDR1 is SGHRS and CDR2 YFSETQ. Trimming removed 2 bases from V and 3 bases from J, with 9 bases in between.

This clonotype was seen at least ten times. This CDR3 is CATSDGRGATYEQYF. CDR3 in DNA: TGTGCCACCAGTGACGGTCGGGGGGCGACCTACGAGCAGTACTTC. The genes are TRBV24-1 and TRBJ2-7, with D possibly being TRBD2 (7 bases). V was pared by 4 bases and J by 2 bases, with 14 bases between. The CDR3 has 15 residues. The V gene's germline CDR1 is KGHDR and CDR2 SFDVKD.

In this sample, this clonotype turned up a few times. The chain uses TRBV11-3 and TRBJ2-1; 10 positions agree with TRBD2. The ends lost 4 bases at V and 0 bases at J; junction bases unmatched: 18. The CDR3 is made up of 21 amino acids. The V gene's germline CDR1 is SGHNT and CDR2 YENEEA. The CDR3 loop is CASSYPFGTASGGGSYNEQFF. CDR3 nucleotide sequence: TGTGCCAGCAGCTACCCTTTTGGTACCGCTAGCGGGGGCGGCTCCTACAATGAGCAGTTCTTC.

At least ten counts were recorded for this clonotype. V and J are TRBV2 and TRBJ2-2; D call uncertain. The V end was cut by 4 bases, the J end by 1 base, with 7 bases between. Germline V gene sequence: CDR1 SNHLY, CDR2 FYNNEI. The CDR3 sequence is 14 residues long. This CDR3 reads CASSALENTGELFF. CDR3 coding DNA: TGTGCCAGCAGTGCCCTAGAGAACACCGGGGAGCTGTTTTTT.